A single sample is the source of the 32 T cell receptor beta chains below, sequenced in a study of cytomegalovirus exposure and HLA in healthy donors. This PCR relied on a set of 60 Vbeta primers and 13 Jbeta primers. Libraries were prepared by immunoSEQ multiplex PCR; TCRdb keeps only in-frame clonotypes and omits some of them. The sample includes 150,000 to 180,000 clones, about 68% of them seen just once. The sample taken for sequencing was PBMCs. The origin of the receptors is a man between 25 and 39 years old in good health and CMV-seronegative.

The rearrangement links TRBV2 to TRBJ2-3, with D perhaps TRBD2 (7 bases). The CDR3 contains 14 residues. V lost 9 bases and J 1 base, leaving 14 bases between the germline ends. In germline, CDR1 is SNHLY, CDR2 FYNNEI. The CDR3 bases are TGTGCCAGTGGGGGGGCAGGGCGCACAGATACGCAGTATTTT. Its translation is CASGGAGRTDTQYF.

In DNA, the CDR3 is TGTGCCAGCAGCTTTAACGGGTGGGGGGGTACCGGGGAGCTGTTTTTT. It specifies CASSFNGWGGTGELFF. V and J are TRBV11-3 and TRBJ2-2; 7 bases agree with TRBD2. The V segment lost 3 bases and the J segment 5 bases; nucleotides outside the gene matches: 9. Germline V CDR1 and CDR2: SGHNT, YENEEA. The CDR3 sequence is 16 residues long.

The J gene is TRBJ1-5, the V gene TRBV10-2, with 9 bases lining up with TRBD1. The trim removed 10 bases at V and 1 base at J, leaving 2 bases unmatched. The CDR3 is made up of 13 amino acids. CDR1 is WSHSY and CDR2 is SAAADI in the germline V gene. CDR3 bases: TGCGCCACCGGACAGGGGAGCAATCAGCCCCAGCATTTT. Translated, it gives CATGQGSNQPQHF.

This clone was recorded a few times. This same CDR3 is encoded by further DNA sequences in the sample. The genes are TRBV6-4 and TRBJ1-1, with a possible D match to TRBD1 (6 bases). Germline V lookup: CDR1 MRHNA, CDR2 SNTAGT. The CDR3 runs to 13 residues. The V gene lost 3 bases and the J gene lost 5 bases, with 10 bases spanning the gap. The CDR3 nucleotides read TGTGCCAGCAGTGAACAGGGTGGAACTGAAGCTTTCTTT. Translation: CASSEQGGTEAFF.

This chain joins TRBV7-2 and TRBJ2-1; 9 nucleotides match TRBD1. V gave up 3 bases and J gave up 7 bases; unmatched junction bases: 10. The germline V gene has CDR1 SGHTA and CDR2 FQGNSA. The CDR3 consists of 16 residues. The DNA for the CDR3 is TGTGCCAGCAGCTTTAGGTCGGGACAGGGAGGTAATGAGCAGTTCTTC. Translating it yields CASSFRSGQGGNEQFF.

V usage is TRBV19 and J usage is TRBJ1-1, with D possibly being TRBD1 (5 bases). This CDR3 has 13 amino acids. Germline values: CDR1 LNHDA, CDR2 SQIVND (reference sequence). V gave up 5 bases and J gave up 4 bases, with 11 bases separating them. CDR3 residues: CASSRRGLTEAFF. The CDR3 DNA reads as TGTGCCAGTAGTCGGAGGGGTCTCACTGAAGCTTTCTTT.

The table lists this clone with a few counts. This sequence joins TRBV5-4 and TRBJ2-1; 7 nucleotides match TRBD1. V lost 1 base and J lost 9; bases outside the gene matches: 10. CDR3 length equals 15 residues. Germline V CDR1 and CDR2: SGHNT, YYREEE (reference sequence). The CDR3 bases are TGTGCCAGCAGCTTGAGCCGACAGGGATTAAGTGAGCAGTTCTTC. Translating it yields CASSLSRQGLSEQFF. The variable domain in full, completed from reference TRBV5-4 and TRBJ2-1, reads ETGVTQSPTHLIKTRGQQVTLRCSSQSGHNTVSWYQQALGQGPQFIFQYYREEENGRGNFPPRFSGLQFPNYSSELNVNALELDDSALYLCASSLSRQGLSEQFFGPGTRLTVL.

The gene calls are TRBV2 and TRBJ1-1, with D uncertain. Germline values: CDR1 SNHLY, CDR2 FYNNEI. The ends were cut back, 4 bases at V and 3 bases at J, with 9 bases in the middle. There are 13 residues in the CDR3. The CDR3 loop is CASSVLQYTEAFF. The CDR3 DNA follows: TGTGCCAGCAGTGTCCTCCAGTACACTGAAGCTTTCTTT. Using reference TRBV2 and TRBJ1-1 for the parts outside the CDR3, the full variable domain is EPEVTQTPSHQVTQMGQEVILRCVPISNHLYFYWYRQILGQKVEFLVSFYNNEISEKSEIFDDQFSVERPDGSNFTLKIRSTKLEDSAMYFCASSVLQYTEAFFGQGTRLTVV.

Details on this clone: The junction and the germline gene differ at one end; a read error may be behind it. Distinct nucleotide sequences in the sample also encode this CDR3. The chain's CDR3 is CASSRDRGRTEAFF. CDR3 sequence (DNA): TGTGCCAGCAGCCGGGACAGGGGGCGGACTGAAGCCTTCTTT. V is TRBV6-5 and J is TRBJ1-1; 12 bases agree with TRBD1. Germline assignment: CDR1 MNHEY and CDR2 SVGAGI. This CDR3 comprises 14 residues.

The chain uses TRBV6-1 and TRBJ2-3; 7 nucleotides match TRBD2. The germline CDR1 and CDR2 sequences are MNHNS and SASEGT. V lost 2 bases, J lost 2 bases, and 4 bases stayed unmatched. The CDR3 has 15 residues. CDR3 amino acids: CASSEPGGSTDTQYF. The CDR3 bases are TGTGCCAGCAGTGAACCCGGGGGGTCCACAGATACGCAGTATTTT.

This chain links TRBV5-1 with TRBJ2-7; TRBD1 is a possible D gene (6 bases). The CDR3 has 14 amino acids. V lost 0 bases and J 4 bases, leaving 11 bases between the germline ends. The germline gives CDR1 SGHRS, CDR2 YFSETQ. Here the CDR3 DNA reads TGCGCCAGCAGCTTGGAACAGGGTGGGTACGAGCAGTACTTC. It is translated as CASSLEQGGYEQYF.

The gene calls are TRBV7-8 and TRBJ2-5; TRBD1 agrees at 8 bases. CDR3 size: 16 residues. The germline V gene has CDR1 SGHVS and CDR2 FQNEAQ. J was trimmed by 11 bases and V by 5 bases; bases with no gene match: 19. CDR3 loop: CASSQWAGQVLVEQYF. CDR3 nucleotides: TGTGCCAGCAGCCAGTGGGCGGGACAGGTACTGGTCGAACAGTACTTC.

The table lists this clone with a few counts. The chain carries TRBV19 and TRBJ1-5; TRBD1 matches at 8 bases. After removal of 4 bases from V and 7 bases from J, the junction contained 6 bases not matched to a gene. Germline CDR1 is LNHDA and CDR2 is SQIVND (reference sequence). This CDR3 is 14 amino acids long. Here the CDR3 DNA reads TGTGCCAGTAGTACCTCAGGGGGCAGGCAGCCCCAGCATTTT. Amino acid sequence: CASSTSGGRQPQHF.

The genes are TRBV6-6 and TRBJ2-7; weak D call: TRBD1 (6 bases). Trimming left V 6 bases short and J 3 bases short, with 15 bases between. Germline loops: CDR1 MNHNY, CDR2 SVGAGI (reference sequence). The CDR3 totals 14 residues. The CDR3 DNA reads TGTGCCAGCAGCCCCGGGACACTTTACTACGAGCAGTACTTC. Encoded protein: CASSPGTLYYEQYF.

The chain couples TRBV28 to TRBJ1-5; 8 bases agree with TRBD1. The junction had 9 bases not matched to a gene; V was cut back by 5 bases and J by 3 bases. This CDR3 contains 16 residues. Germline V gene lookup returns CDR1 MDHEN and CDR2 SYDVKM. CDR3: CASSPNRDRHNQPQHF. The DNA for the CDR3 is TGTGCCAGCAGTCCGAACCGGGACAGGCACAATCAGCCCCAGCATTTT.

This sequence joins TRBV6-1 and TRBJ2-2; D may be TRBD1 (5 bases). The CDR3 loop spans 15 amino acids. The germline V gene has CDR1 MNHNS and CDR2 SASEGT. The V and J ends lost 2 bases and 3 bases respectively, with 10 bases between them. CDR3 nucleotide sequence: TGTGCCAGCAGTGAACAGGGCTGGGACACCGGGGAGCTGTTTTTT. Residues: CASSEQGWDTGELFF.

V and J are TRBV6-5 and TRBJ2-3; a possible D gene is TRBD1 (5 bases). The CDR3 runs to 15 residues. Trimming shortened V by 8 bases and J by 0 bases, and 15 bases separated the two germline ends. CDR1 MNHEY and CDR2 SVGAGI come from the germline V gene. CDR3 amino acids: CASGRVGPSTDTQYF. Written as DNA, the CDR3 is TGTGCCAGCGGACGGGTGGGGCCAAGCACAGATACGCAGTATTTT.

This rearrangement joins TRBV7-9 to TRBJ1-2, with TRBD1 matching over 8 bases. Looked up from germline, CDR1 is SEHNR and CDR2 is FQNEAQ (reference sequence). The length of the CDR3 is 14 residues. The J segment lost 7 bases and the V segment lost 6 bases, leaving 10 bases of the junction unmatched. The CDR3 region is CASRSGGVFAGYTF. The CDR3 region has the DNA TGTGCCAGCAGATCAGGGGGCGTATTTGCTGGCTACACCTTC.

The rearrangement uses TRBV5-8 and TRBJ2-4, with 7 bases lining up with TRBD1. This CDR3 is built from 15 residues. CDR1 is SGHTS and CDR2 is YDEGEE in the germline V gene. V dropped 4 bases and J dropped 0; count of bases not matched to a gene: 4. In nucleotides, the CDR3 is TGTGCCAGCAGCCTAGGACAGGAAGCCAAAAACATTCAGTACTTC. Translation gives CASSLGQEAKNIQYF. The full variable domain, with the rest looked up from reference TRBV5-8 and TRBJ2-4, is EAGVTQSPTHLIKTRGQQATLRCSPISGHTSVYWYQQALGLGLQFLLWYDEGEERNRGNFPPRFSGRQFPNYSSELNVNALELEDSALYLCASSLGQEAKNIQYFGAGTRLSVL.

This clone was counted only a few times. This chain uses TRBV13 with TRBJ2-1; 8 bases agree with TRBD2. V shed 5 bases, J shed 0 bases, and the junction held 6 bases outside the gene matches. The length of the CDR3 is 16 residues. Looked up from germline, CDR1 is PRHDT and CDR2 is FYEKMQ (reference sequence). The CDR3 DNA reads TGTGCCAGCAGCATGATAGCGGGGAGCTCCTACAATGAGCAGTTCTTC. The encoded protein is CASSMIAGSSYNEQFF.

V gene TRBV7-8 combines with J gene TRBJ2-5, with 12 bases matching TRBD2. With 5 bases clipped from V and 1 base from J, the junction kept 5 bases outside the gene matches. From germline, CDR1 is SGHVS and CDR2 FQNEAQ. The CDR3 length is 16 residues. The CDR3 region is CASSELAGGIQETQYF. The DNA for the CDR3 is TGTGCCAGCAGCGAACTAGCGGGGGGAATCCAAGAGACCCAGTACTTC.

This chain uses TRBV6-1 with TRBJ1-2, with 8 positions matching TRBD1. Trimming at V came to 7 bases and at J to 4 bases, leaving 8 bases not matched to a gene. Germline CDR1 MNHNS, CDR2 SASEGT. This CDR3 contains 14 residues. The CDR3 here is CASIPGQDPYGYTF. The CDR3 DNA reads TGTGCCAGCATCCCGGGACAGGACCCCTATGGCTACACCTTC.

The chain recombines TRBV9 with TRBJ1-3; D is possibly TRBD1 (5 bases). CDR1 is SGDLS and CDR2 is YYNGEE in the germline V gene. The CDR3 has 16 amino acids. V shed 4 bases and J shed 3 bases, with 17 bases lying between them. CDR3: CASSPQGAGVGNTIYF. CDR3 sequence (DNA): TGTGCCAGCAGCCCCCAAGGGGCGGGGGTTGGAAACACCATATATTTT. The full variable domain, completed using reference TRBV9 and TRBJ1-3, is DSGVTQTPKHLITATGQRVTLRCSPRSGDLSVYWYQQSLDQGLQFLIQYYNGEERAKGNILERFSAQQFPDLHSELNLSSLELGDSALYFCASSPQGAGVGNTIYFGEGSWLTVV.

As concerns this clone: This sample also contains other DNA sequences that code for the same CDR3. The chain carries TRBV11-3 and TRBJ2-3; possible D gene TRBD2, 5 bases. CDR3 size: 13 residues. The germline V gene encodes CDR1 SGHNT and CDR2 YENEEA. V lost 5 bases and J 1 base, leaving 7 bases between the germline ends. CDR3 protein: CASSPRGTDTQYF. As DNA, the CDR3 is TGTGCCAGCAGCCCGCGGGGCACAGATACGCAGTATTTT.

This chain connects TRBV28 to TRBJ2-1, with 9 bases that match TRBD2. The CDR3 has 16 residues. Germline CDR1 and CDR2: MDHEN and SYDVKM. V trimming: 2 bases; J trimming: 2 bases; junction bases outside the gene matches: 4. The CDR3 sequence: CASSLVAGGPYNEQFF. In DNA, the CDR3 is TGTGCCAGCAGTTTAGTTGCGGGGGGGCCCTACAATGAGCAGTTCTTC.

V and J are TRBV7-2 and TRBJ1-1; maybe TRBD1 (5 bases). Germline assignment: CDR1 SGHTA and CDR2 FQGNSA. This CDR3 spans 14 amino acids. V lost 5 bases, J lost 5 bases, and 15 bases lay in between. CDR3 in amino acids: CASSEQGGRTEAFF. Written as DNA, the CDR3 is TGTGCCAGCAGCGAGCAGGGAGGTAGGACTGAAGCTTTCTTT.

The chain carries TRBV21-1 and TRBJ2-7; TRBD2 is taken as the D call from the table, unchecked against the DNA. TRBV21-1 is flagged as a pseudogene. The CDR3 is made up of 15 amino acids. CDR3 residues: CASSRGGRFDYEQYF. CDR3 in DNA: TGTGCCAGCAGCCGGGGGGGCAGGTTTGACTACGAGCAGTACTTC.

This clone was found a few times. The rearrangement joins TRBV7-9 to TRBJ2-5; weak D call: TRBD2 (5 bases). V was trimmed by 2 bases and J by 4 bases, leaving 8 bases between them. The CDR3 loop spans 13 amino acids. Germline-derived CDR1 and CDR2 are SEHNR and FQNEAQ (reference sequence). The CDR3 is CASSLLAGETQYF. The CDR3 DNA reads as TGTGCCAGCAGCTTACTAGCCGGAGAGACCCAGTACTTC. Together with reference TRBV7-9 and TRBJ2-5, the CDR3 gives the full variable domain: DTGVSQNPRHKITKRGQNVTFRCDPISEHNRLYWYRQTLGQGPEFLTYFQNEAQLEKSRLLSDRFSAERPKGSFSTLEIQRTEQGDSAMYLCASSLLAGETQYFGPGTRLLVL.

CDR3 protein: CSVDPGGNEQYF. The CDR3 DNA follows: TGCAGCGTCGATCCCGGGGGGAATGAGCAGTACTTC. J is TRBJ2-7 and V is TRBV29-1, with 7 bases lining up with TRBD2. Germline V CDR1 and CDR2: SQVTM, ANQGSEA. V lost 6 bases to trimming and J lost 7 bases; unmatched junction nucleotides: 9. The CDR3 loop spans 12 amino acids.

The table lists this clone with a few counts. The V and J genes are TRBV19 and TRBJ1-3; D might be TRBD1 (6 bases). Per the germline V gene, CDR1 is LNHDA and CDR2 is SQIVND (reference sequence). The CDR3 runs 15 residues. V shed 5 bases and J shed 0 bases, with 11 bases lying between them. The CDR3 DNA reads as TGTGCCAGTAGTCCGGACAGTCACTCTGGAAACACCATATATTTT. Protein: CASSPDSHSGNTIYF.

The rearrangement links TRBV14 to TRBJ1-4, with D perhaps TRBD1 (5 bases). This CDR3 contains 13 residues. V lost 10 bases and J 5 bases, leaving 14 bases between the germline ends. Germline CDR1 SGHDN, CDR2 FVKESK. The CDR3 region is CATNRQWNEKLFF. Written as DNA, the CDR3 is TGTGCCACCAACAGACAGTGGAATGAAAAACTGTTTTTT. Using reference TRBV14 and TRBJ1-4 for the parts outside the CDR3, the full variable domain is EAGVTQFPSHSVIEKGQTVTLRCDPISGHDNLYWYRRVMGKEIKFLLHFVKESKQDESGMPNNRFLAERTGGTYSTLKVQPAELEDSGVYFCATNRQWNEKLFFGSGTQLSVL.

The rearrangement joins TRBV7-2 to TRBJ1-4; possible D gene TRBD1, 5 bases. CDR3 length: 15 residues. Germline V gene sequence: CDR1 SGHTA, CDR2 FQGNSA. Trimming left V 0 bases short and J 7 bases short, with 12 bases between. This CDR3 is CASSLALGVGEKLFF. CDR3 coding DNA: TGTGCCAGCAGCTTAGCTTTAGGGGTGGGTGAAAAACTGTTTTTT. The whole variable domain, filled in from reference TRBV7-2 and TRBJ1-4, reads GAGVSQSPSNKVTEKGKDVELRCDPISGHTALYWYRQSLGQGLEFLIYFQGNSAPDKSGLPSDRFSAERTGGSVSTLTIQRTQQEDSAVYLCASSLALGVGEKLFFGSGTQLSVL.